A selection of T cell receptor beta chains follows, all from one sample in a study of tumor-infiltrating lymphocytes in primary liver carcinoma. Via MiXCR, TCRdb re-called the multiplex PCR reads, giving one row per CDR3 protein. The data contain about 54,000 distinct CDR3 sequences, 70% to 85% of them singletons. Sequencing was carried out using liver tumor tissue from sampling region 2. The receptor set was obtained from a man aged 40-49 years with primary liver carcinoma and hepatitis B virus infection. Both conserved end residues are part of each CDR3. Fields, in order: V gene, clone size, D gene, J gene, CDR3 DNA, CDR3 protein. A D gene is named only where the DNA matches it firmly. Clone size is not always given. Where it is, it says once, few, many or a class for expanded clones.

>TRBV11-2|NA|NA|TRBJ2-7
TGTGCCAGCAGCCAATATTCGAGGGGGAGCTACGAGCAGTACTTC
CASSQYSRGSYEQYF
>TRBV9|many|NA|TRBJ2-7
TGTGCCAGCAGCCCTGCGTCCGGCGCGTCCTACGAGCAGTACTTC
CASSPASGASYEQYF
>TRBV6-1|NA|NA|TRBJ1-1
TGTGCCAGCAGAAACAGGGTGGCTGAGGCTTTCTTT
CASRNRVAEAFF
>TRBV2|NA|TRBD2|TRBJ2-7
TGTGCCAGCAGGGGACTATACCACTACGAGCAGTACTTC
CASRGLYHYEQYF
>TRBV29-1|NA|NA|TRBJ2-7
TGCAGCTTTATAACAAGGGGCAGCCCCTACGAACAGTACTTC
CSFITRGSPYEQYF
>TRBV2|many|NA|TRBJ2-5
TGTGCCAGCAGTGAAGGGTCGGGCGAGACCCAGTACTTC
CASSEGSGETQYF
>TRBV11-2|NA|TRBD2|TRBJ2-7
TGTGCTAGCAGCTTATCCGTTGGACTAGCGGGAGGGGGGTGCGGGCAGTACTTC
CASSLSVGLAGGGCGQYF
>TRBV7-8|NA|NA|TRBJ2-7
TGTGCCAGCAGCCTGACTGATGGGATTTCATACAAGCAGTACTTC
CASSLTDGISYKQYF
>TRBV4-1|few|NA|TRBJ2-2
TGCGCCAGTAGCCAAAACGGGAACACCGGGGAGCTGCTTTTT
CASSQNGNTGELLF
>TRBV5-4|NA|NA|TRBJ2-1
TGTGCCAGCAGCTCTTTGGGAGAGATCCACAATGAGCAGTTCTTC
CASSSLGEIHNEQFF
>TRBV4-2|NA|NA|TRBJ2-7
TGTGTCTGCAGCCAAGCAGGTTCCCCCCGGTGTTCTGGCGAGCAGTACTTC
CVCSQAGSPRCSGEQYF
>TRBV11-2|NA|TRBD2|TRBJ2-5
TGTGCCAGCAGCTTAGCCAGCGGGGGCAGTCAGCAAGAGACCCAGTATTTC
CASSLASGGSQQETQYF
>TRBV12-3/TRBV12-4|NA|NA|TRBJ2-5
TGTGCCAGTAGCCATAGCAGCGCCCCGCAGGAAGAGACCCAGTACTTC
CASSHSSAPQEETQYF
>TRBV29-1|once|NA|TRBJ1-1
TGCAACGTCCTCGGCACTGAAGCTTTCTTT
CNVLGTEAFF
>TRBV6-2/TRBV6-3|NA|NA|TRBJ2-3
TGTTCCGGCAGTGGCTCCACAGTGGGTTACACAGATACGCAGTATTTT
CSGSGSTVGYTDTQYF
>TRBV7-9|NA|NA|TRBJ1-2
TGTGCCAGCAGCTTAGAGGGCAGGGACTGCTACACCTTC
CASSLEGRDCYTF
>TRBV7-8|NA|TRBD2|TRBJ2-2
TGTGCCAGCAGCTCCCTTGCCAGCGGAGGGAGGGGCGGGGAGCTCTCTTTT
CASSSLASGGRGGELSF
>TRBV11-2|NA|TRBD2|TRBJ2-1
TGTGCCAGCAACTACTCTTCGACTAGCGGGAGGGGAGGAGGTTTCTTC
CASNYSSTSGRGGGFF
>TRBV19|many|NA|TRBJ1-5
TGTGCCAGTAGCCCGACAGTAAGCAATCAGCCCCAGCATTTT
CASSPTVSNQPQHF
>TRBV12-3/TRBV12-4|NA|NA|TRBJ2-7
TGTGCCAGTAGTTCTGGGTCTGTCTCCAACGAGCGGTACTTC
CASSSGSVSNERYF
>TRBV2|few|TRBD2|TRBJ2-7
TGTGCCAGCAGTGAGGGGTCTAGCGGGCTCTCCTACGAGCAGTACTTC
CASSEGSSGLSYEQYF
>TRBV9|NA|NA|TRBJ2-4
TGTGCCAGCAGCGTAGGGACTCTAGCCAAAAACATTCAGTACTTC
CASSVGTLAKNIQYF
>TRBV2|NA|NA|TRBJ2-2
TGTGCCAGCATTGTTGACAGTCTTCCCGGGGAGCTGTTTTTT
CASIVDSLPGELFF
>TRBV6-1|many|NA|TRBJ2-7
TGTGCCAGCAGTTTATTGTATAGCTCCTACGAGCAGTACTTC
CASSLLYSSYEQYF
>TRBV7-9|many|NA|TRBJ1-2
TGTGCCAGCAGCTTAGTGAGTCTCTATGGCTACACCTTC
CASSLVSLYGYTF
>TRBV7-8|once|NA|TRBJ2-1
TGTGCCAGCAGCTATGGGGCTACCCAGTTCTTC
CASSYGATQFF
>TRBV5-4|NA|NA|TRBJ2-1
TGTGCCAGCCACCCTGAGGAGGGGAATGAGCAGTTCTTC
CASHPEEGNEQFF
>TRBV20-1|NA|NA|TRBJ2-3
TGCAGTGCCCCCGACCCTACGAGCACAGATACGCAGTATTTT
CSAPDPTSTDTQYF
>TRBV11-2|NA|NA|TRBJ1-2
TGTGCCGGCAGAGTGAGGGACACCACCTATGGATACACCTTC
CAGRVRDTTYGYTF
>TRBV6-1|once|NA|TRBJ2-1
TGTGCCACACGAGAAGGGGCAGAGCCCTACAATGAGCAGTTTTTC
CATREGAEPYNEQFF
>TRBV13|NA|TRBD2|TRBJ2-7
TGTGCCAGGAGCTTACGGGGGGAGCACTACTTC
CARSLRGEHYF
>TRBV11-2|NA|NA|TRBJ2-7
TGTGCCAGCAGCTTAAGTGGGATGGCGTCGCAGTACTTC
CASSLSGMASQYF
>TRBV6-6|NA|NA|TRBJ2-7
TGTGCCAGTAGTTCCCCCACGGACGGGAGCTCCTACGAGCAGTACTTC
CASSSPTDGSSYEQYF
>TRBV6-5|NA|NA|TRBJ2-5
TGTGCCAGCAGTCAAGTGGGACCTTGGGAGACCCGGTACTTC
CASSQVGPWETRYF
>TRBV2|NA|TRBD2|TRBJ2-1
TGTGCCAGCCACGGGACTAGCGGAGAGGAATTGGAGCAGTTCTTC
CASHGTSGEELEQFF
>TRBV28|many|TRBD2|TRBJ2-3
TGTGCCAGCAGTTTCCCCCGACTAGCGGGAGGCCGCCGAGATACGCAGTATTTT
CASSFPRLAGGRRDTQYF
>TRBV28|NA|TRBD2|TRBJ2-3
TGCGTCAGCAGTTTAACTGCGGGAGGCACAGATACGCAGTATTTT
CVSSLTAGGTDTQYF
>TRBV29-1|NA|NA|TRBJ2-2
TGCTGCTACGTTTTTGACCATACCGGGGAACTGTTTTTT
CCYVFDHTGELFF
>TRBV6-6|many|NA|TRBJ1-1
TGTGCCAGCAGGGATTCGGGTTCGGGGAACACTGAAGCTTTCTTT
CASRDSGSGNTEAFF
>TRBV29-1|NA|NA|TRBJ1-1
TGCAGCGTTGCGCACAGTTCGAACATCGAAGCTTTCTTT
CSVAHSSNIEAFF
>TRBV12-5|NA|NA|TRBJ1-1
TGTGCTAGTGGTTTCGCCACTGAAGTTTTCTTT
CASGFATEVFF
>TRBV6-1|many|TRBD1|TRBJ1-2
TGTGCCAGCAGTGATTGGACAGGCCCCGAATCCTCTAACTATGGCTACACCTTC
CASSDWTGPESSNYGYTF
>TRBV5-1|NA|NA|TRBJ2-7
TGCACCAGCAGCCCTGGGACACCCTCCTACGAGCAGTACTTC
CTSSPGTPSYEQYF
>TRBV12-3/TRBV12-4|NA|NA|TRBJ2-7
TGTGCCAGCAATCTAGGGAAATACGAGCAGTACTTC
CASNLGKYEQYF
>TRBV11-2|NA|TRBD2|TRBJ2-2
TGTGCCAGTAGCCCACAGGCGAGCGGGATATTCGGGGAGCTGTTTTTT
CASSPQASGIFGELFF
>TRBV10-3|NA|NA|TRBJ2-1
TGTGCCATCAGTGAGATTCCCGCGCTAAATAATGAGCAGCTCTTC
CAISEIPALNNEQLF
>TRBV29-1|NA|TRBD1|TRBJ2-1
TGCAGCGTTGATGGACAGGGTCCTCTCAATGAGCAGTTCTTC
CSVDGQGPLNEQFF
>TRBV6-2/TRBV6-3|many|TRBD1|TRBJ2-3
TGTGCCAGCAGTTGGGGACAGTTGGGCACAGATACGCAGTATTTT
CASSWGQLGTDTQYF
>TRBV4-1|NA|TRBD1|TRBJ1-1
TGCGCCAGCAGCCAAGATCTTGCGGACAGGGGTAGTGAAGCTTCCTTT
CASSQDLADRGSEASF
>TRBV11-2|NA|NA|TRBJ1-2
TGTGCCAGCAGAGAGGGGGAGACCACCTATGGTTACACCTTC
CASREGETTYGYTF
>TRBV11-2|NA|NA|TRBJ2-2
TGTGCCAGCAGCGCAAACACCAGGAAGCTGTTTTTT
CASSANTRKLFF
>TRBV21-1|many|NA|TRBJ2-3
TGTGCCAGCATCCCGGAGGTGGCTAGCGGGAGAGGTACGCAGTATTTT
CASIPEVASGRGTQYF
>TRBV4-1|NA|TRBD2|TRBJ2-7
TGCGCCAGCAGACAACTCAGACTAGCGGGAAGGGACGAGCAGTACTTC
CASRQLRLAGRDEQYF
>TRBV11-1|NA|TRBD2|TRBJ2-3
TGTGTCAGCAGCAAGGGACTAGCGGTTAGCACACATACGCGGTATTTT
CVSSKGLAVSTHTRYF
>TRBV24-1|NA|TRBD2|TRBJ2-1
TGTGCCACCAGTGACTACGGACTAGCGGGAGTTGATGAGGAGTTCTTC
CATSDYGLAGVDEEFF
>TRBV29-1|NA|TRBD2|TRBJ2-5
TGCAGCGTTGGTGGGAGGGCCCTTGAGACACAGTACTTC
CSVGGRALETQYF
>TRBV18|many|NA|TRBJ1-2
TGTGCCAGCTCACCACAGTCGGGGCAGGGCTACACCTTC
CASSPQSGQGYTF
>TRBV4-2|NA|NA|TRBJ2-1
TGTGCCAGCAGCCAAGAGGACAGGTACGCTAGCCTAGCGGGCCGTCAGTTCTTC
CASSQEDRYASLAGRQFF
>TRBV6-1|NA|NA|TRBJ2-3
TGTGCCAGCAGTATCGGGACAAGCCGCACAGATACGCAGTATTTT
CASSIGTSRTDTQYF
>TRBV11-1|NA|NA|TRBJ2-6
TGTGCCAGCAACCCCCGGGGGAGCGGTGTTAACTCTGGGGCCAACGCCCTGACATTC
CASNPRGSGVNSGANALTF